This T cell receptor beta chain came from a study of cytomegalovirus exposure and HLA in healthy donors. Turning to the study itself: Some 87 million unique TCRs from HLA-typed donors were held in an early release of data. Findings and limits, study-wide: According to a later analysis, most TCR beta chains associated with CMV appeared HLA-restricted. TCR association rates varied by HLA locus in a later analysis, with DRB1 highest and HLA-C lowest. TCR beta V- and J-gene trimming was later associated with a missense DCLRE1C variant.

CDR1 and CDR2 (germline): SGHAT, FQNNGV. The V and J ends lost 4 bases and 6 bases respectively, with 15 bases between them. The CDR3 runs to 14 residues. The PCR made use of 60 Vbeta and 13 Jbeta primers. The protocol was immunoSEQ multiplex PCR, while the TCRdb copy is restricted to in-frame clones and leaves out a portion. This sample contains 120,000 or so clones. A word on this clone: Antigen: not known.

This chain uses TRBV11-2 with TRBJ2-5; possibly TRBD2 for D (6 bases). The sample taken for sequencing was PBMCs. The sequence derives from a man younger than 35 in good health and CMV-seronegative. CDR3 amino acids: CASSSPEGRKTQYF. For the CDR3, the DNA is TGTGCCAGCAGCTCCCCGGAGGGGAGGAAGACCCAGTACTTC.